What follows describes a single T cell receptor beta chain. This entry comes from a study of T-cell memory formation after mild COVID-19. The CDR3 runs to 14 residues. Trimming took off 3 bases at V and 4 bases at J, with 10 bases between the two ends. Germline V gene lookup returns CDR1 MNHEY and CDR2 SVGEGT. TCRdb re-analysed the 5' RACE reads in MiXCR, keeping a single row per CDR3 protein. Here the sample spans tens of thousands of distinct CDR3 sequences, approximately 15% being singletons. Sequencing was done on a sample of PBMCs or a T cell subset sorted from them (not recorded which). This receptor was taken from a man in his late teens or twenties who had mild COVID-19 (a few samples of this study predate the infection). Cell type and time point are not known. The chain couples TRBV6-2 or TRBV6-3 to TRBJ2-1; D might be TRBD1 (6 bases). CDR3 sequence (DNA): TGTGCCAGCAGTTATGGACAGACATACAATGAGCAGTTCTTC. Translation gives CASSYGQTYNEQFF.